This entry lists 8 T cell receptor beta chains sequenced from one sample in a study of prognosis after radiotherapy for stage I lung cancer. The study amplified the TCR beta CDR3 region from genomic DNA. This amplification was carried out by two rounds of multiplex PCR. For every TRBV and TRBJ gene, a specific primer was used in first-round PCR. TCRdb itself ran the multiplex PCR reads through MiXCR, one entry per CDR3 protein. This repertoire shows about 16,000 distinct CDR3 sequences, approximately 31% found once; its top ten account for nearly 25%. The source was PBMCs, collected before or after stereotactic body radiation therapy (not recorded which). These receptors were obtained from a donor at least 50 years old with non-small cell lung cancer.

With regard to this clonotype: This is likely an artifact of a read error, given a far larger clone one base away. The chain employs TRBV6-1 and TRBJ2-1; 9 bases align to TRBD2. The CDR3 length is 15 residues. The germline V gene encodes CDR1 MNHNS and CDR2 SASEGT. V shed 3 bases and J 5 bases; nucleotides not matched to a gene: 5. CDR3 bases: TGTGCCAGCAGTGACCTAGCGGGAACCCACAATGAGCAGTTCTTC. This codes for CASSDLAGTHNEQFF.

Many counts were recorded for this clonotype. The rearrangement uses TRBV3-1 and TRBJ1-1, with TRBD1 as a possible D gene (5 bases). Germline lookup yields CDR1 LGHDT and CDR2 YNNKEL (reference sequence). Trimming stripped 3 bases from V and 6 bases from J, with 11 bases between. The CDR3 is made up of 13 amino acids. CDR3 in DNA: TGTGCCAGCAGCCAGAAAGGGACCGCTGAAGCTTTCTTT. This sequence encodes CASSQKGTAEAFF. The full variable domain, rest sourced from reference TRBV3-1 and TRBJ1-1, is DTAVSQTPKYLVTQMGNDKSIKCEQNLGHDTMYWYKQDSKKFLKIMFSYNNKELIINETVPNRFSPKSPDKAHLNLHINSLELGDSAVYFCASSQKGTAEAFFGQGTRLTVV.

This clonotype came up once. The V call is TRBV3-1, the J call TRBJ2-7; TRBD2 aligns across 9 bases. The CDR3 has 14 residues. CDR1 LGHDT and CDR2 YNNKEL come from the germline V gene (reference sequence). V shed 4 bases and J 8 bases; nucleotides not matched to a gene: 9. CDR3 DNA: TGTGCCAGCAGCCGGGGGACTAGCTCGTTCAAGCAGTACTTC. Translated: CASSRGTSSFKQYF.

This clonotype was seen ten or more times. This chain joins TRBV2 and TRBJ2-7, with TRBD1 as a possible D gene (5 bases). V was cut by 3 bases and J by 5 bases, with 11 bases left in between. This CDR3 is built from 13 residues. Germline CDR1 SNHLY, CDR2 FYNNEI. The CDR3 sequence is CASSEGRADEQYF. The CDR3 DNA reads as TGTGCCAGCAGTGAGGGCAGGGCGGACGAGCAGTACTTC. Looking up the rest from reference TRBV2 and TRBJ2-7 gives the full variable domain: EPEVTQTPSHQVTQMGQEVILRCVPISNHLYFYWYRQILGQKVEFLVSFYNNEISEKSEIFDDQFSVERPDGSNFTLKIRSTKLEDSAMYFCASSEGRADEQYFGPGTRLTVT.

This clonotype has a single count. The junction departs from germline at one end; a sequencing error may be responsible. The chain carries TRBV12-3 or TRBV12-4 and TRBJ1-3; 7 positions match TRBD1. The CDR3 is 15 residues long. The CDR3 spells CASILGGGSGNSIYF. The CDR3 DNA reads TGTGCCAGCATCCTCGGAGGGGGCTCTGGAAACTCCATATATTTT.

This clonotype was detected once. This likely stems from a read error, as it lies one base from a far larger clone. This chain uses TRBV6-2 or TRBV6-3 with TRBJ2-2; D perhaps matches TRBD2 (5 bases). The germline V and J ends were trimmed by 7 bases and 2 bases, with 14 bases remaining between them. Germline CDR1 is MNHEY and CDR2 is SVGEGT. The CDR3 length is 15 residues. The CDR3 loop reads CASIPLAGNTGELFF. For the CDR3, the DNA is TGTGCCAGCATCCCACTTGCGGGTAACACCGGGGAGCTGTTTTTT.

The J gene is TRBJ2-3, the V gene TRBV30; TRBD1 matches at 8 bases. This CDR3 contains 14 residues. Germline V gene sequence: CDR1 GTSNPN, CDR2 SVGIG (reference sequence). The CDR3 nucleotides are TGTAACTGGAGTCTGGCAGGGGGCGCAGATACGCAGTATTTT. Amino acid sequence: CNWSLAGGADTQYF.

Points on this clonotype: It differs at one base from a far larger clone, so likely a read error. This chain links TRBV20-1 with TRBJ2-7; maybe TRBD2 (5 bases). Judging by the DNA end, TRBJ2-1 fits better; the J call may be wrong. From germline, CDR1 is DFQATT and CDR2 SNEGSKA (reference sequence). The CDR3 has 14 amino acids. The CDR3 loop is CSASVGSSYNEQFF. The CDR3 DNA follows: TGCAGTGCTAGTGTTGGGAGTAGCTACAATGAGCAGTTCTTC.